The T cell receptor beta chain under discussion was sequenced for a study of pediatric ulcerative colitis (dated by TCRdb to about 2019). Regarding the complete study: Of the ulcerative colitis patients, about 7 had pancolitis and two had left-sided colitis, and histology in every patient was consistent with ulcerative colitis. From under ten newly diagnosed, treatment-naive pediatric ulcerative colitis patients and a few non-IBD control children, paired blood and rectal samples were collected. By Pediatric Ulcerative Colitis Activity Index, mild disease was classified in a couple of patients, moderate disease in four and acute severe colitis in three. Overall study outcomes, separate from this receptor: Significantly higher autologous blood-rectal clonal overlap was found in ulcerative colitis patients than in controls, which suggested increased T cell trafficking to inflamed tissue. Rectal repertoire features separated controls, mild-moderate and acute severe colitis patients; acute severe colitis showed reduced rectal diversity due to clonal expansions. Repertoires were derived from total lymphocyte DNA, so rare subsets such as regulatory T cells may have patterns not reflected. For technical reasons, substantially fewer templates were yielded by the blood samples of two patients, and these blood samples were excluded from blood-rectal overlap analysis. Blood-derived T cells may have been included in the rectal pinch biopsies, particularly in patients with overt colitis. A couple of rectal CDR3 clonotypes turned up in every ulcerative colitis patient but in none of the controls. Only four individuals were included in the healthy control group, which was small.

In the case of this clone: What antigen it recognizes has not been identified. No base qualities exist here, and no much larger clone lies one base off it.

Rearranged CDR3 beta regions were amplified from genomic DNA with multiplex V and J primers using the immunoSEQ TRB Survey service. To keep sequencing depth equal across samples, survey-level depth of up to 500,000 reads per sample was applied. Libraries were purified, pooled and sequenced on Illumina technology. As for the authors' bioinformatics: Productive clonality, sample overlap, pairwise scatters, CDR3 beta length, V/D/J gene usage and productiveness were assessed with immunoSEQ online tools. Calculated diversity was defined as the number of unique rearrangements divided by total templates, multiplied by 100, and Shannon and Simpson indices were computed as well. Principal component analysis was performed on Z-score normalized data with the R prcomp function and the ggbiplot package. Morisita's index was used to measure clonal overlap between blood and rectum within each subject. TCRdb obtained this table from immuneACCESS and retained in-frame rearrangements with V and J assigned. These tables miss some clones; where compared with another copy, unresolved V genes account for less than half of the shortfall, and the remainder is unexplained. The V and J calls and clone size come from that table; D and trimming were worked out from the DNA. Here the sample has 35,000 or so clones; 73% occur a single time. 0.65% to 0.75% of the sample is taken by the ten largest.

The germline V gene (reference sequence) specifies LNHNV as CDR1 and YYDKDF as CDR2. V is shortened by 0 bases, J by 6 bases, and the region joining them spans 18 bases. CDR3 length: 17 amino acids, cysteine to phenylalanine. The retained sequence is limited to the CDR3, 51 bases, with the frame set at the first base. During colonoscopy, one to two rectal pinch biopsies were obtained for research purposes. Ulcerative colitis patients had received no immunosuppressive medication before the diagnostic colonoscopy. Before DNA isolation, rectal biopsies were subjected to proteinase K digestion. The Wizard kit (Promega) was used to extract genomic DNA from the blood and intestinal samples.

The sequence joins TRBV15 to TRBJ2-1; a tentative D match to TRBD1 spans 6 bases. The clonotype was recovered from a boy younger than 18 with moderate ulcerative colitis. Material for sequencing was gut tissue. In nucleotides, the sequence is TGTGCCACCAGCAGAGATACGGCCAGGGGTTCCGGCAATGAGCAGTTCTTC. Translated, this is CATSRDTARGSGNEQFF.